This paragraph reports one T cell receptor beta chain. The entry originates in a study of blood T cell repertoires in COVID-19. Study-level background: PBMCs, B-cell-depleted T cells, or T cells provided the cDNA or gDNA that made up the material.

In the source study's methods: Nucleated cell number was recorded as an estimate derived from reference gene primer amplification. Produced via immunoSEQ multiplex PCR; TCRdb's table is partial and in-frame only. V and J calls plus clone size are reproduced from that table; the DNA served to infer D and trimming. Here the sample spans 99,000 or so clones, roughly 81% being singletons. V dropped 1 base and J dropped 3; count of bases not matched to a gene: 14. This CDR3 spans 18 amino acids. The germline gives CDR1 SGHRS, CDR2 YFSETQ. The chain recombines TRBV5-1 with TRBJ2-7; 9 nucleotides align to TRBD1. Sequenced sample: peripheral blood. The sequence was obtained from a woman aged 65 to 85 with acute or convalescent COVID-19. The CDR3 is CASSLKTYRDRDRYEQYF. The DNA of the CDR3 is TGCGCCAGCAGCTTGAAGACCTACCGGGACAGGGATCGCTACGAGCAGTACTTC.